These 7 T cell receptor beta chains were sequenced from one sample in a study of cytomegalovirus exposure and HLA in healthy donors. In the PCR, 60 Vbeta and 13 Jbeta primers were used. Assay: immunoSEQ multiplex PCR; the TCRdb copy retains only in-frame clones and omits some. The sample consists of 170,000 or so clones, 65% to 85% of them appearing once. The sequenced material came from PBMCs. The receptors derive from a woman in her forties or fifties in good health and CMV-seropositive.

The CDR3 region is CASAKVPGMVGETQYF. In DNA form, the CDR3 reads TGTGCCAGCGCTAAAGTCCCGGGAATGGTGGGAGAGACCCAGTACTTC. V and J are TRBV27 and TRBJ2-5; TRBD2 might be the D (5 bases). The CDR3 sequence is 16 residues long. Germline-derived CDR1 and CDR2 are MNHEY and SMNVEV (reference sequence). Trimming removed 8 bases from V and 4 bases from J, with 23 bases in between.

The chain combines TRBV18 with TRBJ1-1, with a tentative D call TRBD1 (5 bases). From germline, CDR1 is KGHSH and CDR2 LQKENI. The CDR3 consists of 16 residues. V lost 6 bases and J lost 1, with 18 bases in between. CDR3 in amino acids: CASSDRLVTANTEAFF. CDR3 bases: TGTGCCAGCTCGGACCGATTAGTGACAGCGAACACTGAAGCTTTCTTT.

The V and J genes are TRBV9 and TRBJ1-3; D is possibly TRBD1 (6 bases). Deletions cut 4 bases from V and 7 bases from J, with 15 bases between. The CDR3 has 14 residues. Per the germline V gene, CDR1 is SGDLS and CDR2 is YYNGEE. CDR3 protein: CASSRGQGLNTIYF. CDR3 nucleotides: TGTGCCAGCAGCCGAGGGCAGGGGCTGAACACCATATATTTT.

The chain is built from TRBV4-2 and TRBJ1-4; D not certain. The CDR3 consists of 12 residues. V dropped 4 bases and J dropped 8 bases, with 8 bases sitting between them. Germline CDR1 is LGHNA and CDR2 is YNFKEQ. This chain's CDR3 is CASSLRWEKLFF. CDR3 coding DNA: TGTGCCAGCAGCCTCCGGTGGGAAAAACTGTTTTTT.

The chain has TRBV10-1 and TRBJ2-7, with 10 nucleotides matching TRBD1. Germline V CDR1 and CDR2: WNHNN, SYGVQD (reference sequence). The CDR3 is 16 residues long. With V trimmed by 3 bases and J by 2 bases, 7 bases remained unmatched. The CDR3 loop reads CASSEGGTGVPYEQYF. The DNA of the CDR3 is TGCGCCAGCAGTGAAGGCGGGACAGGGGTGCCCTACGAGCAGTACTTC.

CDR3 sequence: CASSLPPGNQPQHF. The CDR3 bases are TGTGCCAGCAGTTTACCGCCGGGCAATCAGCCCCAGCATTTT. J is TRBJ1-5 and V is TRBV28; no clear D gene. The germline V gene encodes CDR1 MDHEN and CDR2 SYDVKM. This CDR3 comprises 14 residues. The V gene lost 2 bases and the J gene lost 2 bases, with 7 bases spanning the gap.

The genes are TRBV4-3 and TRBJ1-3; D not certain. Germline V gives CDR1 LGHNA, CDR2 YSLEER. The CDR3 runs 15 residues. V was shortened by 0 bases and J by 4 bases, with 10 bases between the two germline ends. The CDR3 region is CASSQENAWGNTIYF. The CDR3 coding sequence is TGCGCCAGCAGCCAAGAGAACGCGTGGGGAAACACCATATATTTT.